This T cell receptor beta chain originates from a study of cytomegalovirus exposure and HLA in healthy donors. The PCR was carried out with 60 Vbeta primers and 13 Jbeta primers. The method was immunoSEQ multiplex PCR; TCRdb's version includes in-frame clones alone and lacks a portion of them. This table holds 100,000 to 150,000 clones, less than 75% found once. The sample consisted of PBMCs. The TCR was taken from a woman aged 40 to 50 in good health and CMV-seropositive.

Written as DNA, the CDR3 is TGCGCCAGCAGGGGGACTAGCGGATACAATGAGCAGTTCTTC. Translated: CASRGTSGYNEQFF. The V call is TRBV5-1, the J call TRBJ2-1, with 11 bases that match TRBD2. From germline, CDR1 is SGHRS and CDR2 YFSETQ. This CDR3 contains 14 residues. V trimming: 5 bases; J trimming: 4 bases; junction bases outside the gene matches: 2.